The 26 T cell receptor beta chains reported below all come from one sample, sequenced in a study of patients and donors after allogeneic stem cell transplantation. TCRdb passed the RT-PCR reads through MiXCR, listing each CDR3 protein once. The sample shows about a million distinct CDR3 sequences, around 17% of them seen only once. Material: blood, either unsorted or a sorted T cell fraction (not recorded which). Receptor source: a human donor who was either an allogeneic HSCT recipient or a stem cell or donor lymphocyte infusion donor (not recorded which). It is not recorded whose cells these are; they may come from a transplant donor.

V gene TRBV5-6 combines with J gene TRBJ2-7; TRBD1 matches at 9 bases. The CDR3 spans 15 residues. J lost 3 bases, V lost 4 bases, and 8 bases had no gene match. Looked up from germline, CDR1 is SGHDT and CDR2 is YYEEEE. The CDR3 spells CASSVPGQGNYEQYF. Written as DNA, the CDR3 is TGTGCCAGCAGCGTCCCGGGACAGGGTAACTACGAGCAGTACTTC.

V usage is TRBV12-3 or TRBV12-4 and J usage is TRBJ2-1, with 11 bases matching TRBD2. With V trimmed by 5 bases and J by 5 bases, 11 bases remained unmatched. The CDR3 has 17 amino acids. CDR3 DNA sequence: TGTGCCAGCAGTACACAGCCCGGGACTAGCGGTGACAATGAGCAGTTCTTC. Its translation: CASSTQPGTSGDNEQFF.

This clonotype has only a few counts. This chain joins TRBV12-3 or TRBV12-4 and TRBJ1-1; 8 bases fit TRBD1. Unmatched junction bases numbered 4, after V lost 6 bases and J lost 4 bases. There are 13 residues in the CDR3. The DNA of the CDR3 is TGTGCCAGCAGCCAGGGGGCCAGCACTGAAGCTTTCTTT. It specifies CASSQGASTEAFF.

This clonotype turned up a few times. J is TRBJ2-1 and V is TRBV20-1; D not resolved. The V end was cut by 2 bases, the J end by 7 bases, with 18 bases between. The CDR3 contains 15 residues. Per the germline V gene, CDR1 is DFQATT and CDR2 is SNEGSKA (reference sequence). The CDR3 DNA sequence: TGCAGTGCTAGATCGAGACCGGGTTCCATGAATGAGCAGTTCTTC. It translates to CSARSRPGSMNEQFF.

This chain uses TRBV20-1 with TRBJ1-2, with TRBD1 as a possible D gene (6 bases). Trimming cost V 6 bases and J 8 bases, with 16 bases left between them. The CDR3 covers 12 residues. CDR1 and CDR2 from the germline V gene are DFQATT and SNEGSKA (reference sequence). The CDR3 loop reads CSAEGGNRGYTF. The CDR3 DNA follows: TGCAGTGCGGAAGGGGGGAATCGCGGCTACACCTTC.

The rearrangement uses TRBV7-2 and TRBJ1-1, with no clear D. CDR1 and CDR2 (germline): SGHTA, FQGNSA. The CDR3 runs to 12 residues. Trimming took 3 bases from V and 11 from J, leaving 13 bases between them. Here the CDR3 DNA reads TGTGCCAGCAGCTTCCGCCGGGCGAGGGCTTTCTTT. Amino acids: CASSFRRARAFF.

V usage is TRBV12-3 or TRBV12-4 and J usage is TRBJ1-2; 7 nucleotides line up with TRBD1. V gave up 4 bases and J gave up 8 bases; unmatched junction bases: 7. This CDR3 spans 13 amino acids. CDR3 in amino acids: CASSSNRGWGYTF. CDR3 sequence (DNA): TGTGCCAGCAGTTCGAACAGGGGTTGGGGCTACACCTTC.

CDR3 sequence reads: CASSHRGISGNTIYF. CDR3 DNA: TGTGCCAGTAGCCACAGGGGCATCTCTGGAAACACCATATATTTT. The V call is TRBV19, the J call TRBJ1-3, with 7 bases fitting TRBD1. The trim removed 6 bases at V and 0 bases at J, leaving 5 bases unmatched. The germline gives CDR1 LNHDA, CDR2 SQIVND (reference sequence). The CDR3 is 15 amino acids.

This chain connects TRBV3-1 to TRBJ2-7, with D perhaps TRBD1 (5 bases). From germline, CDR1 is LGHDT and CDR2 YNNKEL (reference sequence). CDR3 size: 15 residues. Trimming took off 1 base at V and 3 bases at J, with 13 bases between the two ends. The DNA for the CDR3 is TGTGCCAGCAGCCAAGGCTCACAGGCGAACTACGAGCAGTACTTC. Translated: CASSQGSQANYEQYF.

This chain connects TRBV5-1 to TRBJ2-1, with TRBD2 as a possible D gene (6 bases). Germline CDR1 SGHRS, CDR2 YFSETQ. V dropped 0 bases and J dropped 0 bases, with 10 bases sitting between them. The CDR3 spans 16 residues. For the CDR3, the DNA is TGCGCCAGCAGCTTGGGCGGGAAGTACTCCTACAATGAGCAGTTCTTC. Residues: CASSLGGKYSYNEQFF.

The chain is built from TRBV20-1 and TRBJ2-1; 13 nucleotides line up with TRBD2. Germline assignment: CDR1 DFQATT and CDR2 SNEGSKA (reference sequence). The length of the CDR3 is 17 residues. V lost 2 bases, J lost 1 base, and 5 bases stayed unmatched. Written as DNA, the CDR3 is TGCAGTGCTAGATCCGGGGGACTAGCGGGGTCCTACAATGAGCAGTTCTTC. As protein: CSARSGGLAGSYNEQFF.

This chain connects TRBV18 to TRBJ2-3; no definite D call. The V gene lost 4 bases and the J gene lost 7 bases, with 9 bases spanning the gap. This CDR3 region has 12 residues. Looked up from germline, CDR1 is KGHSH and CDR2 is LQKENI. CDR3 amino acids: CASSHRLNTQYF. The DNA for the CDR3 is TGTGCCAGCTCACACCGCTTGAATACGCAGTATTTT.

V gene TRBV20-1 combines with J gene TRBJ2-5, with D tentatively TRBD1 (6 bases). The CDR3 runs 15 residues. The germline CDR1 and CDR2 sequences are DFQATT and SNEGSKA (reference sequence). Between the trimmed V and J ends, which lost 1 base and 0 bases, there was a span of 12 bases. The CDR3 here is CSARGRGQYQETQYF. CDR3 nucleotide sequence: TGCAGTGCTAGAGGGCGTGGACAGTACCAAGAGACCCAGTACTTC.

The chain recombines TRBV13 with TRBJ2-7; D may correspond to TRBD1 or TRBD2 (5 bases each). Germline CDR1 reads PRHDT; CDR2 reads FYEKMQ (reference sequence). This CDR3 has 14 amino acids. V lost 3 bases and J lost 6, with 15 bases in between. The CDR3 nucleotides read TGTGCCAGCAGCTTCAGGGAGAGGGCAGCCGAGCAGTACTTC. This sequence encodes CASSFRERAAEQYF.

This clonotype was recorded at least ten times. The chain is built from TRBV6-1 and TRBJ1-1, with unresolved D. Germline CDR1 reads MNHNS; CDR2 reads SASEGT. Trimming shortened V by 1 base and J by 5 bases, and 11 bases separated the two germline ends. The CDR3 has 14 residues. The CDR3 is CASSEDLRRTEAFF. In DNA form, the CDR3 reads TGTGCCAGCAGTGAAGATTTGCGGAGGACTGAAGCTTTCTTT.

This clonotype occurred a few times. The chain has TRBV7-3 and TRBJ2-3; 9 bases line up with TRBD2. Unmatched junction bases numbered 7, after V lost 5 bases and J lost 4 bases. This CDR3 has 15 residues. CDR1 is SGHTA, CDR2 FQGTGA, per germline. This CDR3 reads CASSRIAGVADTQYF. CDR3 bases: TGTGCCAGCAGCCGAATAGCGGGAGTCGCAGATACGCAGTATTTT.

The CDR3, as DNA: TGTGCCTGGAGTAAAAACAGGGTGGTGGAGACCCAGTACTTC. It specifies CAWSKNRVVETQYF. The gene calls are TRBV30 and TRBJ2-5; tentatively, D is TRBD1 (6 bases). Trimming took 2 bases from V and 5 from J, leaving 15 bases between them. The germline CDR1 and CDR2 sequences are GTSNPN and SVGIG (reference sequence). The CDR3 covers 14 residues. The full variable domain, its missing parts supplied by reference TRBV30 and TRBJ2-5, is SQTIHQWPATLVQPVGSPLSLECTVEGTSNPNLYWYRQAAGRGLQLLFYSVGIGQISSEVPQNLSASRPQDRQFILSSKKLLLSDSGFYLCAWSKNRVVETQYFGPGTRLLVL.

This clonotype appeared a few times. The chain carries TRBV6-1 and TRBJ1-2; D is undetermined. Germline CDR1 is MNHNS and CDR2 is SASEGT. V shed 6 bases and J shed 4 bases, with 15 bases lying between them. The CDR3 length is 14 residues. In DNA form, the CDR3 reads TGTGCCAGCAGAAACCCGGGTTGGGCCTATGGCTACACCTTC. This translates into CASRNPGWAYGYTF.

The chain is built from TRBV19 and TRBJ1-3, with D unresolved. V was pared by 5 bases and J by 0 bases, with 11 bases between. The CDR3 has 15 residues. Germline V lookup: CDR1 LNHDA, CDR2 SQIVND (reference sequence). The CDR3: CASSLRESSGNTIYF. The CDR3 DNA reads as TGTGCCAGTAGTCTACGGGAAAGCTCTGGAAACACCATATATTTT.

This clonotype has more than one count but fewer than ten. The gene calls are TRBV29-1 and TRBJ1-1; tentative D call: TRBD1 (5 bases). The V gene's germline CDR1 is SQVTM and CDR2 ANQGSEA. Trimming shortened V by 5 bases and J by 0 bases, and 13 bases separated the two germline ends. This CDR3 comprises 14 residues. CDR3 bases: TGCAGCGTTAGCCGGGGGACCGTGAACACTGAAGCTTTCTTT. Translating gives CSVSRGTVNTEAFF.

The gene calls are TRBV25-1 and TRBJ2-3, with D perhaps TRBD2 (5 bases). Germline CDR1 and CDR2: MGHDK and SYGVNS. This CDR3 has 15 amino acids. Trimming cost V 5 bases and J 1 base, with 13 bases left between them. The CDR3 bases are TGTGCCAGCAGTAAAGCGGAAGGACGCACAGATACGCAGTATTTT. It specifies CASSKAEGRTDTQYF.

The chain recombines TRBV9 with TRBJ2-1; D remains ambiguous. The germline CDR1 and CDR2 sequences are SGDLS and YYNGEE. Trimming stripped 1 base from V and 10 bases from J, with 6 bases between. This CDR3 has 11 amino acids. Here the CDR3 DNA reads TGTGCCAGCAGCGTAAATAGGGAGCAGTTCTTC. Residues: CASSVNREQFF.

V gene TRBV9 combines with J gene TRBJ2-5; D may correspond to TRBD1 or TRBD2 (5 bases each). V lost 3 bases, J lost 2 bases, and 14 bases lay in between. Germline lookup yields CDR1 SGDLS and CDR2 YYNGEE. The CDR3 sequence is 15 residues long. Here the CDR3 DNA reads TGTGCCAGCAGCGACCTCCCCGGGGCTCAAGAGACCCAGTACTTC. The encoded protein is CASSDLPGAQETQYF.

The chain has TRBV10-3 and TRBJ1-4; 7 bases fit TRBD1. CDR3 size: 13 residues. CDR1 ENHRY and CDR2 SYGVKD come from the germline V gene. V shed 10 bases, J shed 8 bases, and the junction held 10 bases outside the gene matches. CDR3 nucleotides: TGTGCCAGGAAGGGGGCGCGAAGAGAAAAACTGTTTTTT. Translation gives CARKGARREKLFF.

Only a few counts were recorded for this clonotype. The CDR3 DNA reads TGCGCCAGCAGCGACCGGCCTGGTGAGGCTTTCTTT. Translated: CASSDRPGEAFF. The chain is built from TRBV5-1 and TRBJ1-1; D ambiguous. The V gene lost 4 bases and the J gene lost 11 bases, with 15 bases spanning the gap. Per germline, CDR1 SGHRS and CDR2 YFSETQ. The CDR3 totals 12 residues.

This clonotype was recorded a few times. The V call is TRBV6-5, the J call TRBJ2-2; TRBD1 matches 8 bases. The V gene end was trimmed by 4 bases and the J gene end by 7 bases; junction bases not matched to a gene: 8. CDR3 length: 15 amino acids. The germline CDR1 and CDR2 sequences are MNHEY and SVGAGI. The CDR3 sequence is CASSSSQGGSGELFF. The CDR3 DNA reads TGTGCCAGCAGTTCCTCACAGGGGGGTAGCGGGGAGCTGTTTTTT.